This T cell receptor beta chain was captured by sequencing in a study of beta chain features in type 1 diabetes. Looking at the study overall: Healthy donors and patients showed comparable age, gender and cell yields.

This CDR3 is 15 amino acids long. Germline-derived CDR1 and CDR2 are LGHNA and YNFKEQ. Every bit of the isolated RNA underwent reverse transcription, so sequencing read expressed TCRB transcripts. Only in-frame clones appear in the TCRdb table, and some are missing; sequencing was by immunoSEQ multiplex PCR. The repertoire has fewer than 350,000 clones, about 7.8% of them found once; the top ten carry approximately 0.93%. Study-level points and caveats: A pattern of fewer insertions and more deletions at VDJ junctions was seen in type 1 diabetes patients.

This clone was seen a few times. Its specificity is unknown. At one end, the junction sequence differs from germline, possibly due to a read error. V gene TRBV4-2 combines with J gene TRBJ2-1; D perhaps matches TRBD2 (6 bases). The source material was central memory CD4+ T cells from blood. The TCR was taken from a young woman in good health. The CDR3 sequence is CASRQESGSYNEQFF. The CDR3 DNA reads TGTGCCAGCAGGCAAGAGTCCGGGAGCTACAATGAGCAGTTCTTC.